The rows below give T cell receptor beta chains drawn from one sample of a study of regulatory T cells in long-lasting Graves disease. TCRdb fed the multiplex PCR reads into MiXCR, producing one record per CDR3 protein. The sample contains about 530,000 distinct CDR3 sequences, roughly 15% of which appear only once. The same data also went into a second study, on T cells in Graves' hyperthyroidism and ophthalmopathy.

Here the sequenced sample was peripheral blood mononuclear cells (PBMCs), taken at new diagnosis, from a patient treated with antithyroid drugs. All receptors derive from a woman aged 35 to 59 with Graves disease. The CDR3 runs from the conserved cysteine through the conserved F or W. The D gene is left open where the match is weak. Clone size is not always given. Where it is, it says once, few, many or a class for expanded clones.

cdr3_nt	cdr3_aa	d_call	v_call	j_call	clone_size
TGTGCCAGCAGCGTAGAGGACAGGGCCGAAGCTTTCTTT	CASSVEDRAEAFF	TRBD1	TRBV9	TRBJ1-1	NA
TGCGCCAGCGGCTTAGGACTAGCGGGACAAGAGACCCAGTACTTC	CASGLGLAGQETQYF	TRBD2	TRBV5-1	TRBJ2-5	few
TGCGCCAGCAGCATTGGGGGTACTGGACAGGGGGAAGCTTTCTTT	CASSIGGTGQGEAFF	TRBD1	TRBV5-1	TRBJ1-1	NA
TGTGCCAGCATTGGCCCCCAGACACTTGCCGGCGAGACCCAGTACTTC	CASIGPQTLAGETQYF	NA	TRBV2	TRBJ2-5	many
TGTGCCAGCAGCTCTGGGGGGGCCTGGGCAGATACGCAGTATTTT	CASSSGGAWADTQYF	NA	TRBV7-8	TRBJ2-3	few
TGCAGCGTTGAAGAGTTTAACAGGGACGGGATGAATGAGCAGTTCTTC	CSVEEFNRDGMNEQFF	NA	TRBV29-1	TRBJ2-1	NA
TGTGCCAGCAGTTACTCGGAGGGGCGAAGCAATCAGCCCCAGCATTTT	CASSYSEGRSNQPQHF	NA	TRBV6-5	TRBJ1-5	NA
TGTGCCAGCGATTGGGGACAGGGGGTTCGCACTGAAGCTTTCTTT	CASDWGQGVRTEAFF	TRBD1	TRBV2	TRBJ1-1	many
TGTGCCGCGGGGACAGGCCTTAATTCACCCCTCCACTTT	CAAGTGLNSPLHF	TRBD1	TRBV30	TRBJ1-6	NA
TGTGCCAGCAGCTTGGGCCTCTCAAACTTGGATACGCAGTATTTT	CASSLGLSNLDTQYF	NA	TRBV5-6	TRBJ2-3	many
TGCAGTGCAAAAATCCCACTGGGGCTCTCAGCTTTCTTT	CSAKIPLGLSAFF	NA	TRBV20-1	TRBJ1-1	NA
TGTGCCAGCAGTTTTCTCGACAGAGCCTACGAGCAGTACTTC	CASSFLDRAYEQYF	NA	TRBV27	TRBJ2-7	few
TGTGCCAGCAGCGCCCCGGGACAGAGCACAGATACGCAGTATTTT	CASSAPGQSTDTQYF	TRBD1	TRBV2	TRBJ2-3	many
TGTGCCAGCAGCCGAGGATCCGGCTATGGCTACACCTTC	CASSRGSGYGYTF	NA	TRBV5-4	TRBJ1-2	many
TGTGCCAGCATCCCGGGGAGCGAGATGAACACCGGGGAGCTGTTTTTT	CASIPGSEMNTGELFF	NA	TRBV27	TRBJ2-2	NA
TGTGCCAGCAGCGCTAGCGGGGGGCATACGCAGTATTTT	CASSASGGHTQYF	TRBD2	TRBV9	TRBJ2-3	NA
TGTGCCAGTAGCACCCGAGGACAGGGGGGTCAGCCCCAGCATTTT	CASSTRGQGGQPQHF	TRBD1	TRBV19	TRBJ1-5	NA
TGTGCCAGCAGCGCACGACACGACTATAGCAATCAGCCCCAGCATTTT	CASSARHDYSNQPQHF	NA	TRBV12-3/TRBV12-4	TRBJ1-5	few
TGCAGCGGTATCAGAGATACGCAGTATTTT	CSGIRDTQYF	NA	TRBV29-1	TRBJ2-3	NA
TGTGCCAGCAGCGACTCGACGGGGGGAGGGAATGAGCAGTTCTTC	CASSDSTGGGNEQFF	TRBD2	TRBV7-8	TRBJ2-1	many
TGTGCCAGCAGCTTAGTAGTGAGGAAAGAGACCCAGTACTTC	CASSLVVRKETQYF	NA	TRBV11-3	TRBJ2-5	many
TGTGCCAGCAGTAAGGACAGGGTGGGTAATGAGCAGTTCTTC	CASSKDRVGNEQFF	TRBD1	TRBV12-3/TRBV12-4	TRBJ2-1	NA
TGTGCCAGCAGTGGCACAGGGAGGACAGATACGCAGTATTTT	CASSGTGRTDTQYF	NA	TRBV6-1	TRBJ2-3	many
TGTGCCAGCAGTTACCAGGGGGGCTCACCCCTCCACTTT	CASSYQGGSPLHF	TRBD1	TRBV6-2/TRBV6-3	TRBJ1-6	many
TGTGCCAGCAGCTCCGCTCGGACTAGCTCTCATGAGCAGTTCTTC	CASSSARTSSHEQFF	TRBD2	TRBV5-5	TRBJ2-1	many
TGCAGTGCCCCCCGAGGGAGCGGGGCCTACGAGCAGTACTTC	CSAPRGSGAYEQYF	TRBD2	TRBV20-1	TRBJ2-7	many
TGTGCCAGCAGCTCCCCGGGCCAAAATGGCTACACCTTC	CASSSPGQNGYTF	NA	TRBV7-9	TRBJ1-2	many
TGTGCCAGCAGTTCCGGGACTTCACTCTGGGGCTACACCTTC	CASSSGTSLWGYTF	NA	TRBV27	TRBJ1-2	few
TGTGCCAGCAGCCAAGGCCCGGGAGAGATTTCACCCCTCCACTTT	CASSQGPGEISPLHF	NA	TRBV3-1	TRBJ1-6	many
TGCGCCAGCAGCCAAGACGTTGGGCAGGGGGCGGGTCAGCCCCAGCATTTT	CASSQDVGQGAGQPQHF	TRBD1	TRBV4-1	TRBJ1-5	NA
TGTGCCACCAGCAGAGTTCCCAGGGCTGGCTACACCTTC	CATSRVPRAGYTF	NA	TRBV15	TRBJ1-2	few
TGTGCCAGTAGGCGGATTAAAGAGACCCAGTACTTC	CASRRIKETQYF	NA	TRBV19	TRBJ2-5	NA
TGCGCCAGCAGCTTGGATGTTTTAGGGGTAGGTGACACTGAAGCTTTCTTT	CASSLDVLGVGDTEAFF	NA	TRBV5-1	TRBJ1-1	many
TGTGCCAGCAGCTCCCTCCTGGGCACAGATACGCAGTATTTT	CASSSLLGTDTQYF	NA	TRBV5-6	TRBJ2-3	few
TGTGCCAGCAGCCAAGATGGGGTCGGGAGGAACTCCTACGAGCAGTACTTC	CASSQDGVGRNSYEQYF	TRBD2	TRBV7-2	TRBJ2-7	NA
TGTGCCAGCGGCTTGAACACAGGTGGGGGTCAGCCCCAGCATTTT	CASGLNTGGGQPQHF	NA	TRBV7-2	TRBJ1-5	once
TGTGCCAGCAGCGCCTCCGTGGACGCGAACACCGGGGAGCTGTTTTTT	CASSASVDANTGELFF	NA	TRBV9	TRBJ2-2	few
TGTGCCAGCAGTGAGGACAGGGGCCGGGTAATGGATGAGCAGTTCTTC	CASSEDRGRVMDEQFF	TRBD1	TRBV28	TRBJ2-1	many
TGTGCCAGCAGTCCCGGGACAGGGGGTGAGCAGTTCTTC	CASSPGTGGEQFF	TRBD1	TRBV6-1	TRBJ2-1	NA
TGCAGTGCTAGAGATTACGGGACTAGCGGGGGTGATGAGCAGTTCTTC	CSARDYGTSGGDEQFF	TRBD2	TRBV20-1	TRBJ2-1	many
TGTGCCAGTAGTCCCAGACAGGGGTGGGATCAGCCCCAGCATTTT	CASSPRQGWDQPQHF	TRBD1	TRBV19	TRBJ1-5	few